The 14 T cell receptor beta chains given below trace back to one sample, sequenced in a study of blood T cell repertoires in COVID-19 (dated by TCRdb to 2020 to 2021). The method was the immunoSEQ multiplex PCR assay. TCRdb stores this immuneACCESS table with in-frame sequences only. Part of the clones is absent; in the studies checked, under half of the shortfall reflects unresolved V genes, and no reason is known for the rest. The sample yields 150,000 to 180,000 clones; roughly 78% were counted once. Around 1.5% of the sample comes from the top ten. Sequences were obtained from peripheral blood. These receptors were collected from an older man with acute or convalescent COVID-19.

The chain uses TRBV5-4 and TRBJ1-3, with a weak D call TRBD1 (5 bases). This CDR3 is 15 amino acids long. Trimming stripped 4 bases from V and 0 bases from J, with 11 bases between. Germline V CDR1 and CDR2: SGHNT, YYREEE (reference sequence). CDR3 in amino acids: CASSTGHLSGNTIYF. The CDR3 region has the DNA TGTGCCAGCAGCACTGGACACCTCTCTGGAAACACCATATATTTT.

A single count supports this clone. This chain joins TRBV18 and TRBJ1-5; the D is unclear. V shed 3 bases and J shed 1 base, with 16 bases lying between them. There are 17 residues in the CDR3. Germline V lookup: CDR1 KGHSH, CDR2 LQKENI. For the CDR3, the DNA is TGTGCCAGCTCACCCGATTTCAGGCCTCGGAGCAATCAGCCCCAGCATTTT. It codes for CASSPDFRPRSNQPQHF.

About this clone: The same CDR3 also results from other DNA sequences found in this sample. The rearrangement uses TRBV5-1 and TRBJ1-3; possibly TRBD1 for D (5 bases). Looked up from germline, CDR1 is SGHRS and CDR2 is YFSETQ. The CDR3 runs 14 residues. The germline V and J ends were trimmed by 4 bases and 0 bases, with 8 bases remaining between them. CDR3 in DNA: TGCGCCAGCAGCCTAGACAGCTCTGGAAACACCATATATTTT. Amino acid sequence: CASSLDSSGNTIYF.

V and J are TRBV2 and TRBJ2-5, with 9 bases aligning to TRBD1. Trimming at V came to 3 bases and at J to 7 bases, leaving 9 bases not matched to a gene. The germline gives CDR1 SNHLY, CDR2 FYNNEI. This CDR3 is built from 15 residues. The CDR3 is CASSEITGDRVTQYF. CDR3 in DNA: TGTGCCAGCAGTGAGATCACGGGGGACAGGGTGACCCAGTACTTC.

In nucleotides, the CDR3 is TGTGCCAGCAGCTTTGTTCAGGCTAACTATGGCTACACCTTC. Translation gives CASSFVQANYGYTF. The V and J genes are TRBV5-4 and TRBJ1-2, with no clear D. Per germline, CDR1 SGHNT and CDR2 YYREEE (reference sequence). This CDR3 spans 14 amino acids. Trimming took off 2 bases at V and 0 bases at J, with 8 bases between the two ends.

This clone occurred many times. The rearrangement uses TRBV2 and TRBJ1-2, with 7 bases fitting TRBD1. Per germline, CDR1 SNHLY and CDR2 FYNNEI. Unmatched junction bases numbered 7, after V lost 5 bases and J lost 4 bases. The CDR3 has 14 amino acids. The CDR3 loop reads CASSRDRSSYGYTF. The DNA for the CDR3 is TGTGCCAGCAGTAGGGACAGAAGTTCCTATGGCTACACCTTC.

Only one count was recorded for this clone. This chain uses TRBV5-6 with TRBJ2-3; 8 bases map to TRBD2. V gave up 3 bases and J gave up 7 bases; unmatched junction bases: 7. In germline, CDR1 is SGHDT, CDR2 YYEEEE. The length of the CDR3 is 14 residues. The CDR3 loop reads CASSWSGGSHTQYF. The CDR3 nucleotides read TGTGCCAGCAGCTGGAGCGGGGGTTCTCATACGCAGTATTTT.

This clone was observed once. The chain employs TRBV5-4 and TRBJ2-2, with 7 bases that match TRBD1. J gave up 6 bases and V 6 bases, and 11 bases lay outside the gene matches. The length of the CDR3 is 15 residues. Looked up from germline, CDR1 is SGHNT and CDR2 is YYREEE (reference sequence). In nucleotides, the CDR3 is TGTGCCAGCACCATACAGGGGCAAGGGTCCGGGGAGCTGTTTTTT. Amino acids: CASTIQGQGSGELFF.

This chain connects TRBV28 to TRBJ1-3, with D perhaps matching TRBD1 (6 bases). The germline CDR1 and CDR2 sequences are MDHEN and SYDVKM. There are 16 residues in the CDR3. V dropped 6 bases and J dropped 0 bases, with 15 bases sitting between them. CDR3 DNA sequence: TGTGCCAGCAGGCGGGGGCAGAGAAGCTCTGGAAACACCATATATTTT. It codes for CASRRGQRSSGNTIYF.

V gene TRBV3-1 (or the pseudogene TRBV3-2) combines with J gene TRBJ1-2, with TRBD1 as a possible D gene (5 bases). Trimming pared 4 bases from V and 4 bases from J, leaving 13 bases between. CDR3 length: 14 amino acids. The germline gives CDR1 LGHDT, CDR2 YNNKEL (reference sequence). CDR3: CASSPTVGFYGYTF. In nucleotides, the CDR3 is TGTGCCAGCAGCCCGACAGTTGGATTCTATGGCTACACCTTC.

The chain links TRBV12-3 or TRBV12-4 to TRBJ1-2, with TRBD1 matching 7 bases. CDR3 size: 13 residues. The V segment lost 6 bases and the J segment 4 bases; nucleotides outside the gene matches: 5. CDR3 sequence: CASSPQGPYGYTF. The DNA of the CDR3 is TGTGCCAGCAGCCCACAGGGGCCCTATGGCTACACCTTC.

This clone was counted between two and nine times. The chain links TRBV11-2 to TRBJ1-6; D is unclear. The CDR3 runs to 13 residues. Trimming shortened V by 3 bases and J by 5 bases, and 5 bases separated the two germline ends. The germline gives CDR1 SGHAT, CDR2 FQNNGV. As DNA, the CDR3 is TGTGCCAGCAGCTTGACTGATAATTCACCCCTCCACTTT. Its protein product is CASSLTDNSPLHF.

This chain joins TRBV29-1 and TRBJ1-2, with no clear D. Trimming cost V 4 bases and J 8 bases, with 14 bases left between them. Per the germline V gene, CDR1 is SQVTM and CDR2 is ANQGSEA. CDR3 length: 12 residues. The CDR3 nucleotides are TGCAGCGTTGGTGCAGACACTGGGGGCTACACCTTC. Amino acids: CSVGADTGGYTF.

This clone showed up just a few times. Different DNA sequences within this sample yield the same CDR3. V is TRBV7-9 and J is TRBJ1-1, with TRBD1 matching 7 bases. The germline V gene has CDR1 SEHNR and CDR2 FQNEAQ (reference sequence). After removal of 4 bases from V and 3 bases from J, the junction contained 2 bases not matched to a gene. The CDR3 consists of 13 residues. CDR3 sequence (DNA): TGTGCCAGCAGCTCTCAGGGGGACACTGAAGCTTTCTTT. Amino acid sequence: CASSSQGDTEAFF.